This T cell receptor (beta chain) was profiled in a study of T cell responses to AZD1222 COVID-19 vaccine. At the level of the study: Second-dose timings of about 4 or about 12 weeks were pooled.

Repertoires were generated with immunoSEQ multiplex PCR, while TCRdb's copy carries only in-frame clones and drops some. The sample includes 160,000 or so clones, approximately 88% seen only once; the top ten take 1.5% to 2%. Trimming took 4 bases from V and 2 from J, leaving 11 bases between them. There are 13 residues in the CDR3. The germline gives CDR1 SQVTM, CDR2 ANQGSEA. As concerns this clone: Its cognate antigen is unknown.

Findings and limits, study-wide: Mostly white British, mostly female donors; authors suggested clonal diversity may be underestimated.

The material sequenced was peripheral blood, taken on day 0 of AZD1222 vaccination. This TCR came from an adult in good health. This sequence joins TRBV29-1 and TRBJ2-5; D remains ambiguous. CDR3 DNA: TGCAGCGTTGCTGCAGCGAGGCAAGAGACCCAGTACTTC. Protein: CSVAAARQETQYF.